This T cell receptor beta chain came from a study of shared clonotypes between healthy human individuals. Findings of the study overall: Relative to clonotypes present in all four donors, those not shared had lower generation probabilities. The study drew on few donors, limiting represented genetic and exposure-history diversity.

TCRdb's table, derived via immunoSEQ multiplex PCR, lists solely in-frame clones and lacks some. The data hold 2 million to 2.5 million clones, with 90% to 95% observed a single time. Germline V gene lookup returns CDR1 LNHDA and CDR2 SQIVND (reference sequence). Trimming took off 5 bases at V and 5 bases at J, with 13 bases between the two ends. The CDR3 has 14 residues. Selected positively for CCR7 and CD45RO-negative, naive CD8 cells excluded terminally differentiated effector memory CD45RA+ cells. As concerns this clone: Its antigen is undetermined.

Sequenced: naive CD8+ T cells from PBMCs. The rearrangement links TRBV19 to TRBJ1-5; D gene unclear. The TCR was taken from a young man in good health. Some clones in this sample may be carry-over from other donors' samples. The CDR3, as DNA: TGTGCCAGTAGTCACCGGGCGGAATATCAGCCCCAGCATTTT. Protein product: CASSHRAEYQPQHF.